The sequence of this TCR beta chain was determined in a study of blood T cell repertoires in COVID-19 (dated by TCRdb to 2018 to 2021). At the level of the whole study: Samples from collaborators originated in the United States, Italy and Spain and spanned both the acute and convalescent phases of COVID-19. The prospective study material was composed of cDNA or gDNA derived from T cells, B-cell-depleted T cells, or PBMCs. Subjects who had been exposed to COVID-19, were actively infected with it, or had recovered from it provided the deeply sampled blood TCRbeta repertoires that made up the dataset. The repertoires were made available in a free public database intended to serve as a resource for research on the immune response to SARS-CoV-2. Samples were obtained from the ongoing ImmuneRACE study (first 160 participants) and from over 1,000 subjects provided by 6 global collaborators. A de-identified subject ID, COVID-19 status, age in years and sex were almost always included in the sample metadata. Where available, HLA class I and class II types were taken from metadata supplied by the sample provider and were not determined by assay-based typing.

The paper as a whole reports these results and caveats: The quantity of clinical and demographic metadata differed by source and by participant and was supplied without curation.

The trim is 0 bases for V and 8 bases for J, with a gap of 10 bases between the germline ends. The CDR3 numbers 13 residues from cysteine through phenylalanine. The read is trimmed to its CDR3 DNA, 39 bases read in frame from base 1. Enrolling through a virtual design, the prospective study's participants ranged in age from roughly 18 to 90 years and lived across approximately 25 United States geographic areas. In the prospective study, participants were assigned to cohorts based on the clinical history participants reported in a screening survey and a study questionnaire. ImmuneRACE Cohort 3 recovered participants were defined by two consecutive negative NP/OP PCR tests, healthcare professional clearance, or symptom resolution. Mobile phlebotomists in the prospective study collected whole blood, serum and a nasopharyngeal or oropharyngeal swab from every participant. Prospective study participants could optionally give additional blood draws and questionnaires over an approximately 2-month period. Before DNA extraction, prospective study blood samples were shipped either frozen or at room temperature.

Concerning this clone itself: Its target antigen remains unknown. The record has no base qualities; no much larger clone is one base away.

TCRbeta CDR3 regions were amplified from genomic DNA using the immunoSEQ Assay, a bias-controlled multiplex PCR. The study's processing was this. The number of nucleated cells in each sample was estimated from the amplification of reference gene primers within the assay. To quantify the absolute abundance of each unique TCRbeta CDR3 rearrangement, sequence reads were collapsed and filtered. For each sample, productive Simpson clonality was calculated as the square root of Simpson's diversity index across productive rearrangements. TCRdb re-hosts the immuneACCESS table, in-frame sequences only. Its copies lack some clones; in the studies checked, an unresolved V gene accounts for under half of them, and the cause for the rest is not known. That table is the source of V, J and clone size, and D and trimming were worked out from the DNA. The sample table lists under 150,000 clones, over 75% of them with a count of one. The top ten hold less than 3% of the sample.

Recombination joined TRBV12-3 or TRBV12-4 with TRBJ1-1; there is no confident call for the D gene. The clonotype was recovered from a woman in her forties or fifties who had recovered from COVID-19. The sequencing sample was made of PBMCs or T cells enriched from blood (not recorded which). The nucleotide sequence reads as follows: TGTGCCAGCAGTTTAGCGCGGGAGGCCGAAGCTTTCTTT. It translates to CASSLAREAEAFF.